These T cell receptor beta chains were read from a single sample in a study of blood T cell repertoires in COVID-19. TCRdb's copy holds only in-frame clones and misses some; the assay was immunoSEQ multiplex PCR. Found here are about 110,000 clones, roughly four fifths of them singletons; the top ten hold roughly 7.7%. Sequenced material: peripheral blood. The receptors were sampled from a man in his 70s with acute or convalescent COVID-19. Each CDR3 is given with its conserved first and last residue. Fields, in order: CDR3 DNA, CDR3 protein, V gene, D gene, J gene, clone size. D genes are given only for firm matches. Clone size is stated in some rows and not others, as once, few, many or a class when expanded.

DNA: TGCAGCGTGCGGGCCTCCACGAGGTACGAGCAGTACTTC
CDR3: CSVRASTRYEQYF
V: TRBV29-1
D: -
J: TRBJ2-7
size: -

DNA: TGCGCCAGCAGCCCCTCGGACAGGTACAATCAGCCCCAGCATTTT
CDR3: CASSPSDRYNQPQHF
V: TRBV5-1
D: TRBD1
J: TRBJ1-5
size: -

DNA: TGTGCCAGTAGGACTGGACGGGGGACCTCAGGGGCCAACGTCCTGACTTTC
CDR3: CASRTGRGTSGANVLTF
V: TRBV19
D: -
J: TRBJ2-6
size: -

DNA: TGCGCCAGCAGCTCTCAGGGCGGGAACACTGAAGCTTTCTTT
CDR3: CASSSQGGNTEAFF
V: TRBV5-1
D: -
J: TRBJ1-1
size: -

DNA: TGTGCCACCAGCACCCGGGTAGGGGCAACTAATGAAAAACTGTTTTTT
CDR3: CATSTRVGATNEKLFF
V: TRBV15
D: -
J: TRBJ1-4
size: once

DNA: TGTGCCAGCAGCTTAGGCGCCGTGGGGACAGGGGTAAATGAGCAGTTCTTC
CDR3: CASSLGAVGTGVNEQFF
V: TRBV7-9
D: TRBD1
J: TRBJ2-1
size: few

DNA: TGTGCCAGCACGGGCCTAGCGGGAAGCAATGAGCAGTTCTTC
CDR3: CASTGLAGSNEQFF
V: TRBV2
D: TRBD2
J: TRBJ2-1
size: few

DNA: TGTGCCGGCCAATCGCTGGGCAGGGTGGATGGCTACACCTTC
CDR3: CAGQSLGRVDGYTF
V: TRBV28
D: -
J: TRBJ1-2
size: -

DNA: TGTGCCATCAGTGGTTCAGGGGCCTATGGCTACACCTTC
CDR3: CAISGSGAYGYTF
V: TRBV10-3
D: -
J: TRBJ1-2
size: -

DNA: TGCGCCAGCAGCGACACGGCCGGGAGGGGCACTGAAGCTTTCTTT
CDR3: CASSDTAGRGTEAFF
V: TRBV5-1
D: -
J: TRBJ1-1
size: -

DNA: TGCGCCACCCAAGCCCGTTTCACAGATACGCAGTATTTT
CDR3: CATQARFTDTQYF
V: TRBV10-1
D: -
J: TRBJ2-3
size: -

DNA: TGTGCCAGCAGTTCCCTAAATAAAGATTATGGCTACACCTTC
CDR3: CASSSLNKDYGYTF
V: TRBV27
D: -
J: TRBJ1-2
size: -

DNA: TGCAGCGTTGGGACAGGGTTGATAGAGACCCAGTACTTC
CDR3: CSVGTGLIETQYF
V: TRBV29-1
D: TRBD1
J: TRBJ2-5
size: -

DNA: TGTGCCAGCAGGACGGACAGGGTGAACACTGAAGCTTTCTTT
CDR3: CASRTDRVNTEAFF
V: TRBV7-9
D: TRBD1
J: TRBJ1-1
size: -

DNA: TGTGCCAGCAGCCAAGTAGCGGGGGCCGAGCAGTACTTC
CDR3: CASSQVAGAEQYF
V: TRBV3-1/TRBV3-2
D: TRBD2
J: TRBJ2-7
size: -

DNA: TGTGCCAGTAGTATAGGGGCAGAGAGCAATCAGCCCCAGCATTTT
CDR3: CASSIGAESNQPQHF
V: TRBV19
D: -
J: TRBJ1-5
size: -

DNA: TGTGCCACCGGGGCGACTGGGGTCCAGCCCCAGCATTTT
CDR3: CATGATGVQPQHF
V: TRBV24-1
D: -
J: TRBJ1-5
size: -

DNA: TGTGCCATCAGTGACGCGGGGTTGGTAGCTTTCTTT
CDR3: CAISDAGLVAFF
V: TRBV10-3
D: -
J: TRBJ1-1
size: few

DNA: TGCGCCAGCAGCTTTCAACAGGCCTACAATGAGCAGTTCTTC
CDR3: CASSFQQAYNEQFF
V: TRBV5-1
D: -
J: TRBJ2-1
size: -

DNA: TGTGCCAGCAGCCAAATAGCGGGAGGTAGCTACGAGCAGTACTTC
CDR3: CASSQIAGGSYEQYF
V: TRBV28
D: TRBD2
J: TRBJ2-7
size: -

DNA: TGTGCCAGCAGTTACGAGCCGAAGACTGAAGCTTTCTTT
CDR3: CASSYEPKTEAFF
V: TRBV6-6
D: -
J: TRBJ1-1
size: -

DNA: TGTGCCAGCAGTGTCGGGACAGGGAACGGTTCACCCCTCCACTTT
CDR3: CASSVGTGNGSPLHF
V: TRBV6-4
D: TRBD1
J: TRBJ1-6
size: few